Following are 5 T cell receptor beta chains from one sample sequenced in a study of shared clonotypes between healthy human individuals. Sequenced by immunoSEQ multiplex PCR; TCRdb stores in-frame clones only, minus some. The sample comprises a few million clones, over 85% of which are singletons, and roughly 0.36% rests with the top ten. Sequenced input: naive CD4+ T cells from PBMCs. Documented subset: CD45RA+ positively selected. The source of these receptors is a man aged 18 to 30 in good health. Some clones in this sample may be carry-over from other donors' samples.

This chain links TRBV5-1 with TRBJ1-4; TRBD1 might be the D (5 bases). CDR1 and CDR2 from the germline V gene are SGHRS and YFSETQ. This CDR3 has 16 amino acids. Between the trimmed V and J ends, which lost 0 bases and 4 bases, there was a span of 13 bases. As DNA, the CDR3 is TGCGCCAGCAGCTTGGCCCAAGGGGCGTATAATGAAAAACTGTTTTTT. Residues: CASSLAQGAYNEKLFF.

The rearrangement links TRBV2 to TRBJ2-3; unclear D gene. Per germline, CDR1 SNHLY and CDR2 FYNNEI. The CDR3 runs to 14 residues. Trimming stripped 4 bases from V and 5 bases from J, with 13 bases between. Written as DNA, the CDR3 is TGTGCCAGCAGTGTTCGAAGGGTGGAAGATACGCAGTATTTT. Its translation: CASSVRRVEDTQYF.

The chain combines TRBV5-1 with TRBJ2-3, with 16 bases aligning to TRBD2. The CDR3 is 16 amino acids. Unmatched junction bases numbered 4, after V lost 5 bases and J lost 4 bases. Germline-derived CDR1 and CDR2 are SGHRS and YFSETQ. The CDR3 protein is CASRSGTSGRADTQYF. The DNA of the CDR3 is TGCGCCAGCAGGTCCGGGACTAGCGGGAGGGCAGATACGCAGTATTTT.

This sequence joins TRBV11-2 and TRBJ1-4, with D maybe TRBD1 (6 bases). The V gene's germline CDR1 is SGHAT and CDR2 FQNNGV. Trimming pared 6 bases from V and 7 bases from J, leaving 18 bases between. The CDR3 has 15 residues. For the CDR3, the DNA is TGTGCCAGCAGGAGTCTGGGGGGGCGAAGTGAAAAACTGTTTTTT. It yields the protein CASRSLGGRSEKLFF. Variable domain in full (rest from reference TRBV11-2 and TRBJ1-4): EAGVAQSPRYKIIEKRQSVAFWCNPISGHATLYWYQQILGQGPKLLIQFQNNGVVDDSQLPKDRFSAERLKGVDSTLKIQPAKLEDSAVYLCASRSLGGRSEKLFFGSGTQLSVL.

The chain combines TRBV4-3 with TRBJ2-1; TRBD2 is a possible D gene (6 bases). Per germline, CDR1 LGHNA and CDR2 YSLEER. The V end lost 0 bases, the J end lost 7 bases, and 16 bases lay between the germline ends. The CDR3 has 16 residues. CDR3 DNA sequence: TGCGCCAGCAGCCAAGATCGGGACTGGCTGGGGAATGAGCAGTTCTTC. Protein product: CASSQDRDWLGNEQFF.